These T cell receptor beta chains were read from a single sample in a study of blood T cells in healthy people across ages. MiXCR was run by TCRdb on the 5' RACE reads, yielding one entry per CDR3 protein. The table includes more than 650,000 distinct CDR3 sequences, 53% detected once. The sequenced material came from blood. Receptors originate from an elderly man in good health. CDR3s include the opening cysteine and the closing phenylalanine or tryptophan. A D gene is named only where the DNA matches it firmly. Clone size is not always given. Where it is, it says once, few, many or a class for expanded clones.

len: 18
v_gene: TRBV7-6
d_gene: TRBD1
abundance: -
j_gene: TRBJ1-6
CDR3aa: CASSLGDRGPSYNSPLHF
CDR3nt: TGTGCCAGCAGCTTAGGGGACAGGGGGCCCTCCTATAATTCACCCCTCCACTTT

len: 15
v_gene: TRBV12-3/TRBV12-4
d_gene: TRBD1
abundance: -
j_gene: TRBJ2-7
CDR3aa: CASSHHGTGGYEQYF
CDR3nt: TGTGCCAGCAGCCACCATGGGACAGGAGGTTACGAGCAGTACTTC

len: 13
v_gene: TRBV27
d_gene: -
abundance: -
j_gene: TRBJ2-7
CDR3aa: CASSWQNRDEQYF
CDR3nt: TGTGCCAGCAGTTGGCAGAATCGGGACGAGCAGTACTTC

len: 18
v_gene: TRBV5-1
d_gene: TRBD2
abundance: -
j_gene: TRBJ2-3
CDR3aa: CASSLAGLAGVSADTQYF
CDR3nt: TGCGCCAGCAGCTTGGCCGGACTAGCGGGAGTATCGGCGGATACGCAGTATTTT

len: 14
v_gene: TRBV18
d_gene: TRBD1
abundance: many
j_gene: TRBJ2-7
CDR3aa: CASSPGTGPYEQYF
CDR3nt: TGTGCCAGCAGCCCCGGGACAGGGCCCTACGAGCAGTACTTC

len: 13
v_gene: TRBV29-1
d_gene: -
abundance: -
j_gene: TRBJ1-6
CDR3aa: CSVNRNNLSPLHF
CDR3nt: TGCAGCGTTAACAGGAACAACCTTTCACCCCTCCACTTT

len: 13
v_gene: TRBV20-1
d_gene: TRBD2
abundance: few
j_gene: TRBJ2-7
CDR3aa: CSAERLAAYEQYF
CDR3nt: TGCAGTGCTGAAAGACTAGCGGCCTACGAGCAGTACTTC

len: 13
v_gene: TRBV28
d_gene: -
abundance: few
j_gene: TRBJ2-5
CDR3aa: CASSFITPETQYF
CDR3nt: TGTGCCAGCAGTTTTATTACCCCGGAGACCCAGTACTTC

len: 17
v_gene: TRBV21-1
d_gene: -
abundance: once
j_gene: TRBJ2-7
CDR3aa: CASSPFRKGGLSYEQYF
CDR3nt: TGTGCCAGCAGCCCCTTTAGGAAGGGGGGGCTCTCCTACGAGCAGTACTTC

len: 15
v_gene: TRBV4-2
d_gene: -
abundance: -
j_gene: TRBJ1-6
CDR3aa: CASSQVDGLRSPLHF
CDR3nt: TGTGCCAGCAGCCAAGTCGACGGTCTCAGATCACCCCTCCACTTT

len: 13
v_gene: TRBV20-1
d_gene: TRBD2
abundance: -
j_gene: TRBJ2-5
CDR3aa: CSANPGLQETQYF
CDR3nt: TGCAGTGCTAATCCGGGACTACAAGAGACCCAGTACTTC

len: 15
v_gene: TRBV24-1
d_gene: -
abundance: -
j_gene: TRBJ2-1
CDR3aa: CATSDPGTLYNEQFF
CDR3nt: TGTGCCACCAGTGATCCCGGGACACTTTACAATGAGCAGTTCTTC

len: 16
v_gene: TRBV7-3
d_gene: -
abundance: -
j_gene: TRBJ2-1
CDR3aa: CASSLKGGLGNNEQFF
CDR3nt: TGTGCCAGCAGCTTAAAGGGGGGTCTGGGAAACAATGAGCAGTTCTTC

len: 15
v_gene: TRBV11-2
d_gene: -
abundance: few
j_gene: TRBJ2-7
CDR3aa: CASSLGTAITYEQYF
CDR3nt: TGTGCCAGCAGCTTAGGGACAGCAATAACCTACGAGCAGTACTTC

len: 12
v_gene: TRBV29-1
d_gene: TRBD1
abundance: -
j_gene: TRBJ2-5
CDR3aa: CSGGTGGETQYF
CDR3nt: TGCAGCGGGGGGACAGGGGGGGAGACCCAGTACTTC

len: 16
v_gene: TRBV12-3/TRBV12-4
d_gene: TRBD2
abundance: -
j_gene: TRBJ2-3
CDR3aa: CASSPSASGFTDTQYF
CDR3nt: TGTGCCAGCAGCCCAAGTGCTAGCGGCTTCACAGATACGCAGTATTTT

len: 16
v_gene: TRBV24-1
d_gene: -
abundance: -
j_gene: TRBJ2-5
CDR3aa: CATSDSGHLYQETQYF
CDR3nt: TGTGCCACCAGTGATTCGGGACATTTGTACCAAGAGACCCAGTACTTC

len: 15
v_gene: TRBV4-1
d_gene: -
abundance: -
j_gene: TRBJ1-2
CDR3aa: CASSQVGLRITGYTF
CDR3nt: TGCGCCAGCAGCCAAGTAGGACTCCGAATTACGGGCTACACCTTC

len: 12
v_gene: TRBV20-1
d_gene: -
abundance: -
j_gene: TRBJ1-2
CDR3aa: CSANRLEYGHTF
CDR3nt: TGCAGTGCAAACAGGTTAGAGTATGGCCACACCTTC

len: 17
v_gene: TRBV11-2
d_gene: TRBD2
abundance: once
j_gene: TRBJ2-1
CDR3aa: CASSLKTGTSGHNEQFF
CDR3nt: TGTGCCAGCAGCTTGAAAACCGGGACTAGCGGACACAATGAGCAGTTCTTC

len: 17
v_gene: TRBV2
d_gene: -
abundance: once
j_gene: TRBJ2-1
CDR3aa: CARGRKETINSYNEQFF
CDR3nt: TGTGCCAGAGGACGAAAGGAAACTATCAACTCCTACAATGAGCAGTTCTTC

len: 17
v_gene: TRBV7-9
d_gene: TRBD2
abundance: -
j_gene: TRBJ2-5
CDR3aa: CASSFAGTSGGGETQYF
CDR3nt: TGTGCCAGCAGCTTCGCCGGGACTAGCGGGGGAGGAGAGACCCAGTACTTC

len: 15
v_gene: TRBV9
d_gene: -
abundance: few
j_gene: TRBJ2-5
CDR3aa: CASSVGGTGVETQYF
CDR3nt: TGTGCCAGCAGCGTGGGAGGGACAGGAGTAGAGACCCAGTACTTC

len: 12
v_gene: TRBV9
d_gene: -
abundance: -
j_gene: TRBJ2-5
CDR3aa: CASSRKEETQYF
CDR3nt: TGTGCCAGCAGCCGGAAGGAAGAGACCCAGTACTTC

len: 12
v_gene: TRBV28
d_gene: -
abundance: few
j_gene: TRBJ2-7
CDR3aa: CASKGQAGEQYF
CDR3nt: TGTGCCAGCAAAGGACAGGCGGGGGAGCAGTACTTC

len: 15
v_gene: TRBV9
d_gene: TRBD2
abundance: -
j_gene: TRBJ2-7
CDR3aa: CASSSGGGTVRGQYF
CDR3nt: TGTGCCAGCAGCTCCGGGGGGGGTACCGTTCGTGGGCAGTACTTC

len: 12
v_gene: TRBV12-3/TRBV12-4
d_gene: -
abundance: -
j_gene: TRBJ2-3
CDR3aa: CASSSRPREAYF
CDR3nt: TGTGCCAGCAGTTCCAGGCCAAGGGAGGCGTATTTT

len: 13
v_gene: TRBV7-2
d_gene: -
abundance: few
j_gene: TRBJ2-1
CDR3aa: CASSSNRVNEQFF
CDR3nt: TGTGCCAGCAGCTCAAACAGGGTAAATGAGCAGTTCTTC

len: 15
v_gene: TRBV20-1
d_gene: -
abundance: -
j_gene: TRBJ2-3
CDR3aa: CSARESGISTDTQYF
CDR3nt: TGCAGTGCTAGAGAGTCGGGCATTAGCACAGATACGCAGTATTTT

len: 14
v_gene: TRBV5-1
d_gene: -
abundance: few
j_gene: TRBJ2-4
CDR3aa: CASRFRWDSRIQYF
CDR3nt: TGCGCCAGCAGATTCCGGTGGGACTCTCGCATTCAGTACTTC

len: 17
v_gene: TRBV5-1
d_gene: TRBD2
abundance: -
j_gene: TRBJ2-4
CDR3aa: CASSLASGRVAKNIQYF
CDR3nt: TGCGCTAGCAGCTTGGCCAGCGGGAGGGTAGCCAAAAACATTCAGTACTTC

len: 15
v_gene: TRBV29-1
d_gene: TRBD2
abundance: -
j_gene: TRBJ2-2
CDR3aa: CSVGTRLAGTGELFF
CDR3nt: TGCAGCGTTGGGACCCGACTAGCGGGGACCGGGGAGCTGTTTTTT

len: 16
v_gene: TRBV29-1
d_gene: TRBD1
abundance: -
j_gene: TRBJ2-1
CDR3aa: CSVARGQVILRNEQFF
CDR3nt: TGCAGCGTCGCAAGAGGACAGGTGATCCTGAGGAATGAGCAGTTCTTC

len: 15
v_gene: TRBV27
d_gene: TRBD2
abundance: few
j_gene: TRBJ2-3
CDR3aa: CASSPEGLAYRYAYF
CDR3nt: TGTGCCAGCAGTCCCGAGGGACTAGCGTACAGATACGCGTATTTT

len: 21
v_gene: TRBV15
d_gene: TRBD1
abundance: few
j_gene: TRBJ2-7
CDR3aa: CATSRRKFNRGQLTPSYEQYF
CDR3nt: TGTGCCACCAGTAGGCGTAAATTTAACAGGGGGCAACTTACTCCCTCCTACGAGCAGTACTTC

len: 16
v_gene: TRBV4-1
d_gene: TRBD1
abundance: once
j_gene: TRBJ1-1
CDR3aa: CASSQDRGQRDTEAFF
CDR3nt: TGCGCCAGCAGCCAAGATCGGGGACAGCGGGACACTGAAGCTTTCTTT

len: 19
v_gene: TRBV7-2
d_gene: TRBD2
abundance: few
j_gene: TRBJ2-3
CDR3aa: CASSPTGGGLLGSTDTQYF
CDR3nt: TGTGCCAGCAGCCCCACGGGAGGAGGTCTCCTGGGAAGCACAGATACGCAGTATTTT

len: 15
v_gene: TRBV3-1
d_gene: -
abundance: few
j_gene: TRBJ2-7
CDR3aa: CASSQELAPSYEQYF
CDR3nt: TGTGCCAGCAGCCAAGAGCTAGCCCCTTCCTACGAGCAGTACTTC

len: 13
v_gene: TRBV2
d_gene: -
abundance: -
j_gene: TRBJ2-3
CDR3aa: CAEGGASRDTQYF
CDR3nt: TGTGCCGAGGGGGGTGCTAGTCGAGATACGCAGTATTTT